The present T cell receptor (beta chain) was sequenced within a study of blood T cell repertoires in COVID-19. The wider study: T cells, B-cell-depleted T cells, or PBMCs provided the cDNA or gDNA that served as material.

Only in-frame clones appear in the TCRdb table, and some are missing; sequencing was by immunoSEQ multiplex PCR. The sample consists of roughly 250,000 clones, about 88% of them appearing once. The germline V gene has CDR1 MNHEY and CDR2 SMNVEV (reference sequence). The CDR3 spans 14 residues. The V end lost 5 bases, the J end lost 6 bases, and 13 bases lay between the germline ends. Sequencing was carried out using PBMCs or T cells enriched from blood (not recorded which). The clonotype comes from a woman between 50 and 59 years old who had recovered from COVID-19. The chain recombines TRBV27 with TRBJ2-2; no firm D call. The CDR3 DNA reads as TGTGCCAGCAGTCTCTCGACTGCAGCCGGGGAGCTGTTTTTT. Encoded protein: CASSLSTAAGELFF.